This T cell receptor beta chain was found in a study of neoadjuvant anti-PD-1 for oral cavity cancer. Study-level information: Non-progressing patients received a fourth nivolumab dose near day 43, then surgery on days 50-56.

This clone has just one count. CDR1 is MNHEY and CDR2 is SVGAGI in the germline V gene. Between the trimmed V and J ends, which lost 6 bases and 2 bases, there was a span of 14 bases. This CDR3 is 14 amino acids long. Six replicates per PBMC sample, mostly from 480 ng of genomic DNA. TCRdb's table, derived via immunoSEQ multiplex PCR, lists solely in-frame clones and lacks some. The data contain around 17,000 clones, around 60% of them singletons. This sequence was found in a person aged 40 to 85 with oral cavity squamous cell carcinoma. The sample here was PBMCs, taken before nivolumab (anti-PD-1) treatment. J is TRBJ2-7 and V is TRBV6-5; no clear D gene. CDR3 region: CASRPGPSPYEQYF. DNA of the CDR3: TGTGCCAGCAGACCCGGCCCCTCACCCTACGAGCAGTACTTC.